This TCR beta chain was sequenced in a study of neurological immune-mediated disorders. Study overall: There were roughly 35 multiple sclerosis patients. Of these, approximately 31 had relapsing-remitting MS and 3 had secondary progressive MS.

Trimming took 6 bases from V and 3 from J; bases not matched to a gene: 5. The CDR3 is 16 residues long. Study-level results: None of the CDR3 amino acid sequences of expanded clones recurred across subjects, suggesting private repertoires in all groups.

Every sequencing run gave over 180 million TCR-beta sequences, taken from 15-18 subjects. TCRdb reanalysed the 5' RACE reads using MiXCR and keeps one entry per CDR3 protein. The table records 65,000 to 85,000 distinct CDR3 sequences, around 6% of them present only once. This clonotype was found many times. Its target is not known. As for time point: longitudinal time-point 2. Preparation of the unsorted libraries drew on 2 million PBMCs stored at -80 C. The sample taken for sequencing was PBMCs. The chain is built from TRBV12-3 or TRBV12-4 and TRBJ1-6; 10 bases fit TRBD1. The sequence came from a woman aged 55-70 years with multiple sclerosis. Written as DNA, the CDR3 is TGTGCCAGCAGGCCGACAGGGGGCGGCTATAATTCACCCCTCCACTTT. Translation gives CASRPTGGGYNSPLHF.